Shown below are 32 T cell receptor beta chains from a single sample sequenced in a study of cytomegalovirus exposure and HLA in healthy donors. The primer mix had 60 Vbeta and 13 Jbeta primers. Sequenced by immunoSEQ multiplex PCR; TCRdb stores in-frame clones only, minus some. In the table there are 95,000 to 150,000 clones, about 74% of which are singletons. The material sequenced was PBMCs. These receptors came from a woman in her forties or fifties in good health and CMV-seropositive.

This chain joins TRBV6-1 and TRBJ2-7; the D gene is possibly TRBD1 (6 bases). CDR3 length: 15 amino acids. Germline V CDR1 and CDR2: MNHNS, SASEGT. V was trimmed by 3 bases and J by 0 bases, leaving 12 bases between them. The CDR3 here is CASSDDRFSSYEQYF. The CDR3 DNA reads TGTGCCAGCAGTGACGACAGGTTTTCCTCCTACGAGCAGTACTTC.

This chain connects TRBV9 to TRBJ1-6; no clear D gene. The CDR3 is made up of 13 amino acids. V was clipped by 0 bases and J by 6 bases, with 4 bases between them. The V gene's germline CDR1 is SGDLS and CDR2 YYNGEE. CDR3 sequence (DNA): TGTGCCAGCAGCGTAGCCCTTAATTCACCCCTCCACTTT. It specifies CASSVALNSPLHF.

V is TRBV7-2 and J is TRBJ2-5; 10 nucleotides line up with TRBD2. The DNA end is more similar to TRBJ2-7, so the J call may be wrong. The CDR3 runs 19 residues. CDR1 and CDR2 (germline): SGHTA, FQGNSA. CDR3 nucleotides: TGTGCCAGCAGCTTATACGGGCCGCTAGCGGGGGTTACCAGCGACGAGCAGTACTTC. Protein sequence: CASSLYGPLAGVTSDEQYF.

The count of this clone is one. The rearrangement uses TRBV7-2 and TRBJ1-3; D is possibly TRBD1 (5 bases). The CDR3 is 16 amino acids. Germline CDR1 and CDR2: SGHTA and FQGNSA. Trimming took 1 base from V and 3 from J, leaving 13 bases between them. Here the CDR3 DNA reads TGTGCCAGCAGCTTAGTGGGCACAGGCCTTGGAAACACCATATATTTT. This encodes CASSLVGTGLGNTIYF.

DNA of the CDR3: TGTGCCAGCAGCGGGGGACAGGGCGCTGAAGCTTTCTTT. It codes for CASSGGQGAEAFF. The chain couples TRBV5-4 to TRBJ1-1; TRBD1 agrees at 9 bases. In germline, CDR1 is SGHNT, CDR2 YYREEE (reference sequence). The CDR3 totals 13 residues. V lost 4 bases to trimming and J lost 6 bases; unmatched junction nucleotides: 4.

The rearrangement uses TRBV5-1 and TRBJ2-2; D might be TRBD2 (5 bases). V lost 4 bases to trimming and J lost 1 base, with 11 bases between them. The CDR3 sequence is 15 residues long. Germline V gives CDR1 SGHRS, CDR2 YFSETQ. The CDR3 DNA reads TGCGCCAGCAGCCCCCGTGAGGGGAACACCGGGGAGCTGTTTTTT. It codes for CASSPREGNTGELFF.

The chain employs TRBV16 and TRBJ1-3; D is undetermined. The ends were cut back, 4 bases at V and 0 bases at J, with 7 bases in the middle. This CDR3 is built from 14 residues. CDR1 and CDR2 from the germline V gene are KGHSY and FQNENV. The chain's CDR3 is CASSPDYSGNTIYF. CDR3 DNA sequence: TGTGCCAGCAGCCCAGATTACTCTGGAAACACCATATATTTT. Using reference TRBV16 and TRBJ1-3 for the parts outside the CDR3, the full variable domain is GEEVAQTPKHLVRGEGQKAKLYCAPIKGHSYVFWYQQVLKNEFKFLISFQNENVFDETGMPKERFSAKCLPNSPCSLEIQATKLEDSAVYFCASSPDYSGNTIYFGEGSWLTVV.

This chain links TRBV2 with TRBJ1-1; no definite D call. Deletions cut 6 bases from V and 5 bases from J, with 10 bases between. The CDR3 contains 12 residues. Germline values: CDR1 SNHLY, CDR2 FYNNEI. Written as DNA, the CDR3 is TGTGCCAGCAGCCGTCGGGTAACTGAAGCTTTCTTT. Its translation is CASSRRVTEAFF.

The sample holds one count of this clone. V and J are TRBV18 and TRBJ2-5; TRBD1 matches 7 bases. The germline V gene has CDR1 KGHSH and CDR2 LQKENI. The ends lost 6 bases at V and 1 base at J; junction bases unmatched: 8. CDR3 length equals 15 residues. CDR3 protein: CASSGMTGLQETQYF. The CDR3 bases are TGTGCCAGCTCGGGAATGACAGGGCTCCAAGAGACCCAGTACTTC.

CDR3 sequence (DNA): TGTGCCACCAGCACCGGGGGGGGGTTATATGGCTACACCTTC. It codes for CATSTGGGLYGYTF. The rearrangement joins TRBV15 to TRBJ1-2; D might be TRBD1 (5 bases). This CDR3 comprises 14 residues. Germline V lookup: CDR1 LNHNV, CDR2 YYDKDF (reference sequence). Trimming stripped 4 bases from V and 5 bases from J, with 14 bases between.

This rearrangement joins TRBV7-8 to TRBJ2-3; D is perhaps TRBD2 (5 bases). Deletions cut 1 base from V and 4 bases from J, with 12 bases between. The CDR3 length is 15 residues. From germline, CDR1 is SGHVS and CDR2 FQNEAQ. CDR3 sequence reads: CASSLEDIAPDTQYF. The DNA of the CDR3 is TGTGCCAGCAGCTTAGAAGATATAGCGCCAGATACGCAGTATTTT.

The chain joins TRBV15 to TRBJ2-3, with 9 bases aligning to TRBD1. Trimming at V came to 5 bases and at J to 1 base, leaving 4 bases not matched to a gene. The CDR3 extends over 15 amino acids. Germline CDR1 LNHNV, CDR2 YYDKDF (reference sequence). The CDR3 sequence: CATSVRDRGTDTQYF. The CDR3 bases are TGTGCCACCAGCGTCCGGGACAGGGGCACAGATACGCAGTATTTT.

This chain links TRBV2 with TRBJ2-5; no clear D gene. The J call may not be correct, given that the DNA end is closer to TRBJ2-7. Germline V gene data show CDR1 as SNHLY and CDR2 as FYNNEI. The length of the CDR3 is 14 residues. CDR3 nucleotide sequence: TGTGCCAGCAGTGAAGGGCAGTGGGCCTACGAGCAGTACTTC. Translated, it gives CASSEGQWAYEQYF.

This clone was seen more than once but under ten times. The chain combines TRBV6-1 with TRBJ1-1, with TRBD1 as a possible D gene (6 bases). The CDR3 consists of 13 residues. V dropped 6 bases and J dropped 1 base, with 9 bases sitting between them. CDR1 MNHNS and CDR2 SASEGT come from the germline V gene. CDR3 sequence: CASSSDRNTEAFF. CDR3 sequence (DNA): TGTGCCAGCAGCTCGGACAGGAACACTGAAGCTTTCTTT.

V and J are TRBV6-1 and TRBJ1-6; possibly TRBD1 for D (5 bases). Germline CDR1 is MNHNS and CDR2 is SASEGT. The germline V and J ends were trimmed by 3 bases and 15 bases, with 15 bases remaining between them. The CDR3 length is 13 residues. CDR3 sequence (DNA): TGTGCCAGCAGTGAGGGGCGGCCCCTAAACCTCCACTTT. Its translation: CASSEGRPLNLHF.

J is TRBJ2-3 and V is TRBV7-3; the match to TRBD2 covers 8 bases. V dropped 2 bases and J dropped 1; count of bases not matched to a gene: 2. CDR3 length: 15 amino acids. Germline CDR1 and CDR2: SGHTA and FQGTGA. The CDR3 region has the DNA TGTGCCAGCAGCTTACCGACTAGCGGCACAGATACGCAGTATTTT. Amino acid sequence: CASSLPTSGTDTQYF.

The rearrangement uses TRBV4-1 and TRBJ2-4; D is unresolved. The germline V and J ends were trimmed by 4 bases and 2 bases, with 18 bases remaining between them. The V gene's germline CDR1 is MGHRA and CDR2 YSYEKL. The CDR3 consists of 17 residues. The CDR3: CASSRGVARSSKNIQYF. DNA of the CDR3: TGCGCCAGCAGCCGAGGCGTGGCCCGTTCGTCCAAAAACATTCAGTACTTC.

This sequence joins TRBV20-1 and TRBJ1-1, with D unclear. Germline CDR1 reads DFQATT; CDR2 reads SNEGSKA (reference sequence). With 6 bases removed from V and 7 bases from J, the gap between germline ends came to 12 bases. CDR3 length: 11 residues. The DNA of the CDR3 is TGCAGTGCCTTACACGGAGGTGAAGCTTTCTTT. This encodes CSALHGGEAFF.

V is TRBV5-5 and J is TRBJ2-3, with a possible D match to TRBD2 (6 bases). The CDR3 runs 15 residues. Trimming left V 6 bases short and J 0 bases short, with 14 bases between. Germline loops: CDR1 SGHKS, CDR2 YYEKEE (reference sequence). The CDR3 DNA reads as TGTGCCAGCACCCCGGAGGGCAGAAGCACAGATACGCAGTATTTT. Its protein is CASTPEGRSTDTQYF.

V is TRBV27 and J is TRBJ2-3, with D perhaps matching TRBD2 (7 bases). Per the germline V gene, CDR1 is MNHEY and CDR2 is SMNVEV (reference sequence). V lost 0 bases and J lost 1, with 17 bases in between. This CDR3 region has 18 residues. The CDR3 nucleotides are TGTGCCAGCAGTTTATCGTTCTTAGGGGGAGGGGGCACAGATACGCAGTATTTT. Protein product: CASSLSFLGGGGTDTQYF.

The chain links TRBV7-3 to TRBJ2-3; no clear D gene. V lost 2 bases, J lost 3 bases, and 9 bases lay in between. Germline lookup yields CDR1 SGHTA and CDR2 FQGTGA. CDR3 length: 14 residues. The CDR3: CASSLGGRTDTQYF. The CDR3 coding sequence is TGTGCCAGCAGCTTAGGCGGAAGGACAGATACGCAGTATTTT.

This clone was observed a few times. The rearrangement joins TRBV7-6 to TRBJ1-2, with 8 bases lining up with TRBD1. Germline CDR1 reads SGHVS; CDR2 reads FNYEAQ. V shed 1 base, J shed 7 bases, and the junction held 8 bases outside the gene matches. CDR3 length: 15 amino acids. CDR3 amino acids: CASSLVAGGAGGYTF. The CDR3 region has the DNA TGTGCCAGCAGCTTAGTGGCAGGGGGCGCGGGTGGCTACACCTTC. Based on the CDR3 plus reference TRBV7-6 and TRBJ1-2, the full variable domain is GAGVSQSPRYKVTKRGQDVALRCDPISGHVSLYWYRQALGQGPEFLTYFNYEAQQDKSGLPNDRFSAERPEGSISTLTIQRTEQRDSAMYRCASSLVAGGAGGYTFGSGTRLTVV.

This clone was recorded once. The chain links TRBV18 to TRBJ2-3; D remains ambiguous. V was cut by 6 bases and J by 6 bases, with 13 bases left in between. The CDR3 has 13 residues. The germline V gene has CDR1 KGHSH and CDR2 LQKENI. The CDR3 region has the DNA TGTGCCAGCTCCCCTCGAAGCGTTGATACGCAGTATTTT. Translating it yields CASSPRSVDTQYF. The whole variable domain, remainder taken from reference TRBV18 and TRBJ2-3, is NAGVMQNPRHLVRRRGQEARLRCSPMKGHSHVYWYRQLPEEGLKFMVYLQKENIIDESGMPKERFSAEFPKEGPSILRIQQVVRGDSAAYFCASSPRSVDTQYFGPGTRLTVL.

This rearrangement joins TRBV4-1 to TRBJ1-6; D remains unclear. Between the trimmed V and J ends, which lost 0 bases and 0 bases, there was a span of 15 bases. CDR3 length: 19 amino acids. Germline V lookup: CDR1 MGHRA, CDR2 YSYEKL. The CDR3 region is CASSQEYLTVSSYNSPLHF. The DNA for the CDR3 is TGCGCCAGCAGCCAAGAATATCTCACAGTGAGCTCCTATAATTCACCCCTCCACTTT.

The chain links TRBV7-6 to TRBJ2-3; tentative D call: TRBD2 (6 bases). Germline V CDR1 and CDR2: SGHVS, FNYEAQ. The length of the CDR3 is 16 residues. The V end was cut by 4 bases, the J end by 2 bases, with 16 bases between. The DNA of the CDR3 is TGTGCCAGCAGCTCACGGAGGAGCGGGTCCACAGATACGCAGTATTTT. Protein: CASSSRRSGSTDTQYF.

The rearrangement uses TRBV5-1 and TRBJ1-1, with 7 bases lining up with TRBD1. The V gene end was trimmed by 5 bases and the J gene end by 3 bases; junction bases not matched to a gene: 4. Germline V gene lookup returns CDR1 SGHRS and CDR2 YFSETQ. The length of the CDR3 is 13 residues. The CDR3, as DNA: TGCGCCAGCAGGGGGGACAGCGACACTGAAGCTTTCTTT. Translating it yields CASRGDSDTEAFF.

The chain carries TRBV4-1 and TRBJ1-4; 10 bases agree with TRBD1. The CDR3 is 19 residues long. Germline CDR1 reads MGHRA; CDR2 reads YSYEKL. Trimming removed 2 bases from V and 6 bases from J; junction bases left unmatched: 15. CDR3 DNA sequence: TGCGCCAGCAGCCAACTGTCGACAGGGGGCGGGAGATCAGATGAAAAACTGTTTTTT. The encoded protein is CASSQLSTGGGRSDEKLFF.

This clone was counted only a few times. V usage is TRBV7-9 and J usage is TRBJ1-5, with 7 positions matching TRBD1. The V segment lost 3 bases and the J segment 7 bases; nucleotides outside the gene matches: 6. The CDR3 is 14 amino acids. CDR1 and CDR2 from the germline V gene are SEHNR and FQNEAQ (reference sequence). CDR3 protein: CASSFGTVEQPQHF. The CDR3 nucleotides are TGTGCCAGCAGCTTCGGGACAGTGGAACAGCCCCAGCATTTT.

This clone has just a few counts. The chain is built from TRBV2 and TRBJ1-1, with D possibly matching TRBD1 (6 bases). The germline V and J ends were trimmed by 5 bases and 4 bases, with 8 bases remaining between them. The CDR3 covers 12 residues. Germline V gene data show CDR1 as SNHLY and CDR2 as FYNNEI. CDR3 in DNA: TGTGCCAGCAGTAACAGGGTCACTGAAGCTTTCTTT. It is translated as CASSNRVTEAFF.

V is TRBV7-9 and J is TRBJ1-2, with D maybe TRBD1 (6 bases). V lost 5 bases and J lost 2, with 9 bases in between. The CDR3 consists of 13 residues. Germline assignment: CDR1 SEHNR and CDR2 FQNEAQ (reference sequence). Here the CDR3 reads CASSEDRNYGYTF. The CDR3 region has the DNA TGTGCCAGCAGCGAAGACAGGAACTATGGCTACACCTTC. The full variable domain, its missing parts supplied by reference TRBV7-9 and TRBJ1-2, is DTGVSQNPRHKITKRGQNVTFRCDPISEHNRLYWYRQTLGQGPEFLTYFQNEAQLEKSRLLSDRFSAERPKGSFSTLEIQRTEQGDSAMYLCASSEDRNYGYTFGSGTRLTVV.

The J gene is TRBJ2-4, the V gene TRBV4-1; the D is unclear. The ends were cut back, 0 bases at V and 1 base at J, with 13 bases in the middle. From germline, CDR1 is MGHRA and CDR2 YSYEKL. There are 17 residues in the CDR3. CDR3 DNA sequence: TGCGCCAGCAGCCAAGAGTACTGGAGTGCGGCCAAAAACATTCAGTACTTC. It translates to CASSQEYWSAAKNIQYF.

The chain recombines TRBV23-1 with TRBJ2-7; no definite D call. TRBV23-1 is an ORF; its function is uncertain. Trimming stripped 0 bases from V and 1 base from J, with 7 bases between. The CDR3 runs 14 residues. The CDR3 coding sequence is TGCGCCAGCAGTCAATCGGGCAGATCCTACGAGCAGTACTTC. Translated: CASSQSGRSYEQYF.